The rows below give T cell receptor beta chains drawn from one sample of a study of T cells after somatic rescue of genetic block. Data came from immunoSEQ multiplex PCR; TCRdb stores just in-frame clones and leaves some out. The table has 85,000 to 100,000 clones, more than 80% seen once. The specimen was peripheral blood mononuclear cells (PBMCs). These receptors were obtained from a woman aged 18-29 years. Both conserved end residues are part of each CDR3. D genes are given only for firm matches. Expanded clones get a size class; other rows say once, few or many, or leave the size out.

TRBJ2-5	NA	TRBV27	NA	CASSLSPRQAGINFQETQYF	TGTGCCAGCAGTCTCTCGCCACGGCAGGCGGGGATTAACTTCCAAGAGACCCAGTACTTC
TRBJ2-3	NA	TRBV5-4	NA	CASRGRGADTQYF	TGTGCCAGCAGAGGCAGGGGTGCAGATACGCAGTATTTT
TRBJ2-5	NA	TRBV27	NA	CASSLWGLQETQYF	TGTGCCAGCAGTCTCTGGGGGTTACAAGAGACCCAGTACTTC
TRBJ2-7	NA	TRBV13	NA	CASSLLRDEQYF	TGTGCCAGCAGCCTGCTTCGCGACGAGCAGTACTTC
TRBJ2-5	NA	TRBV5-1	TRBD2	CASSLTSGGGSQYF	TGCGCCAGCAGCCTTACTAGCGGGGGAGGGTCGCAGTACTTC
TRBJ2-1	NA	TRBV27	TRBD2	CASSPRLAGGEQFF	TGTGCCAGCAGTCCGCGACTAGCGGGCGGTGAGCAGTTCTTC
TRBJ2-2	once	TRBV6-1	TRBD1	CACDLGQGIYGELFF	TGTGCCTGTGACCTGGGACAGGGAATATACGGGGAGCTGTTTTTT
TRBJ2-2	once	TRBV18	NA	CASSPRPKNTGELFF	TGTGCCAGCTCACCGCGGCCCAAGAACACCGGGGAGCTGTTTTTT
TRBJ1-2	NA	TRBV27	TRBD1	CASTNLTGLNYGYTF	TGTGCCAGCACCAACCTGACAGGGCTTAACTATGGCTACACCTTC
TRBJ2-1	NA	TRBV9	TRBD2	CASSVPGLAGGGSNEQFF	TGTGCCAGCAGCGTCCCGGGACTAGCGGGAGGAGGGTCCAATGAGCAGTTCTTC
TRBJ1-1	NA	TRBV15	NA	CATSRFGVEYTEAFF	TGTGCCACCAGCAGGTTCGGAGTCGAATACACTGAAGCTTTCTTT
TRBJ1-1	NA	TRBV19	NA	CASSRGRNTEAFF	TGTGCCAGTAGTAGAGGAAGGAACACTGAAGCTTTCTTT
TRBJ1-5	NA	TRBV11-2	NA	CASSLGPYSNQPQHF	TGTGCCAGCAGCCTGGGACCTTATAGCAATCAGCCCCAGCATTTT
TRBJ1-3	NA	TRBV28	TRBD1	CASSLGQGSNTIYF	TGTGCCAGCAGTCTCGGACAGGGGAGCAACACCATATATTTT